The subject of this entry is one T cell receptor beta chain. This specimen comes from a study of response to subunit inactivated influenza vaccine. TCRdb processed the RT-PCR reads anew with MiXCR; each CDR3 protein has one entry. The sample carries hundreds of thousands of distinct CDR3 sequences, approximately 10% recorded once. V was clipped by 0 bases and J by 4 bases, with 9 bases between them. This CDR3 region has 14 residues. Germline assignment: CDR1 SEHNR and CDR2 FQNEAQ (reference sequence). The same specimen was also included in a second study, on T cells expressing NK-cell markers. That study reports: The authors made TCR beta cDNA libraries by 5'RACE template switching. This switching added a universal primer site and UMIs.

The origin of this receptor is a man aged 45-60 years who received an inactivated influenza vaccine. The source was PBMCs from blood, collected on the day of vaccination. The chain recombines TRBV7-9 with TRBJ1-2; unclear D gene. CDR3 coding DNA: TGTGCCAGCAGCTTAGCGGATGAGGTCTATGGCTACACCTTC. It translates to CASSLADEVYGYTF.